A selection of T cell receptor beta chains follows, all from one sample in a study of blood T cell repertoires in COVID-19. The protocol was immunoSEQ multiplex PCR, while the TCRdb copy is restricted to in-frame clones and leaves out a portion. This repertoire shows 140,000 or so clones, roughly 87% found once; its top ten account for under 2%. The sample comprised peripheral blood. Receptor source: a human donor in a cohort sampled during active COVID-19. Each CDR3 is given with its conserved first and last residue. A D gene is named only where the DNA matches it firmly. Where a row states a size, it is once, few, many or the class of an expanded clone; other rows omit it.

TRBV10-3	TRBD2	TRBJ2-3	-	TGTGCCATCAGTGGGCATAGCGGGGGCGTAACAGATACGCAGTATTTT	CAISGHSGGVTDTQYF
TRBV4-1	-	TRBJ1-3	-	TGCGCCAGCAGCCAAGACCGCTCGCGTATTACTGGAAACACCATATATTTT	CASSQDRSRITGNTIYF
TRBV10-1	TRBD2	TRBJ2-3	once	TGCGCCAGCAGTGACGCCGGGGGGTCCACAGATACGCAGTATTTT	CASSDAGGSTDTQYF
TRBV5-4	-	TRBJ1-2	-	TGTGCCAGCAGCTTCCGGGGAGGGTTTGGCTACACCTTC	CASSFRGGFGYTF
TRBV2	TRBD1	TRBJ2-3	-	TGTGCCAGCAGCGAAGACAGGGGGCTAACAGATACGCAGTATTTT	CASSEDRGLTDTQYF
TRBV6-4	-	TRBJ1-2	-	TGTGCCAGCAGTGACGCCTCAGGGTCGGGCGGCTACACCTTC	CASSDASGSGGYTF
TRBV15	-	TRBJ2-1	-	TGTGCCACCAGCAGCCCTATTGGACAAAGCAGCAACAATGAGCAGTTCTTC	CATSSPIGQSSNNEQFF
TRBV18	-	TRBJ2-3	-	TGTGCCAGCTCACCACCGTGGCGGGGAGTGAGCACAGATACGCAGTATTTT	CASSPPWRGVSTDTQYF
TRBV7-3	TRBD2	TRBJ2-5	-	TGTGCCAGCAGTTCTAGCGGGGAGACCCAGTACTTC	CASSSSGETQYF
TRBV27	TRBD1	TRBJ2-5	-	TGTGCCAGCAGTTTAAGGGGGCCCGTGGAGACCCAGTACTTC	CASSLRGPVETQYF
TRBV27	TRBD2	TRBJ2-7	-	TGTGCCAGCAGTTTAGTAGCGGGGGGGCCTAGAGAGCAGTACTTC	CASSLVAGGPREQYF
TRBV5-1	TRBD2	TRBJ2-4	-	TGCGCCAGCAGCTGGACTAGCGGGGGGTCGGCGAACATTCAGTACTTC	CASSWTSGGSANIQYF
TRBV5-5	-	TRBJ1-4	-	TGTGCCAGCAGTAGTCGTGTGGGGCAGGCTAATGAAAAACTGTTTTTT	CASSSRVGQANEKLFF
TRBV19	TRBD1	TRBJ2-5	-	TGTGCCAGTAGTACAATATCAGGGGGCTTGGAGACCCAGTACTTC	CASSTISGGLETQYF
TRBV7-2	-	TRBJ1-2	-	TGTGCCAGCAGCTTAGCGGCAGGGCCTAACTATGGCTACACCTTC	CASSLAAGPNYGYTF
TRBV5-4	TRBD1	TRBJ1-2	-	TGTGCCAGCAGCCGACAGGGTAATGGCTACACCTTC	CASSRQGNGYTF
TRBV18	TRBD1	TRBJ1-1	-	TGTGCCAGCTCACCCACCGGGACAGCGAACACTGAAGCTTTCTTT	CASSPTGTANTEAFF
TRBV7-6	TRBD1	TRBJ2-5	-	TGTGCCAGCAGCCGATGGAGACAGGGAAGTGAGACCCAGTACTTC	CASSRWRQGSETQYF
TRBV7-8	TRBD1	TRBJ2-3	-	TGTGCCAGCAGCCCGTACAGGGGTAGCACAGATACGCAGTATTTT	CASSPYRGSTDTQYF
TRBV28	TRBD1	TRBJ2-1	-	TGTGCCAGCACCAAAGGGGGCGACTACAATGAGCAGTTCTTC	CASTKGGDYNEQFF
TRBV7-9	TRBD1	TRBJ2-7	-	TGTGCCAGCAGCTTAGGTCCGGGACAGACAAACTACGAGCAGTACTTC	CASSLGPGQTNYEQYF
TRBV6-6	-	TRBJ2-7	-	TGTGCCAGCAGTACAGTCTCCTACGAGCAGTACTTC	CASSTVSYEQYF
TRBV21-1	-	TRBJ1-1	-	TGTGCCAGCAGCAAACAGGGAGGGGACACTGAAGCTTTCTTT	CASSKQGGDTEAFF
TRBV6-2/TRBV6-3	TRBD1	TRBJ1-2	-	TGTGCCAGCAGTCCGCCCCCTCGACAGGGGGCGAGGGAAGGCTACACCTTC	CASSPPPRQGAREGYTF
TRBV11-1	TRBD1	TRBJ2-5	-	TGTGCCAGCAGCAGGGGACAGGGGGAAGAGACCCAGTACTTC	CASSRGQGEETQYF
TRBV7-9	-	TRBJ1-2	-	TGTGCCAGCAGCTTAGACCAGGGCTATGGCTACACCTTC	CASSLDQGYGYTF
TRBV19	-	TRBJ1-6	-	TGTGCCAGTAGTATCACAGGTGACTATAATTCACCCCTCCACTTT	CASSITGDYNSPLHF
TRBV5-8	TRBD1	TRBJ1-4	-	TGTGCCAGCAGCAGGGGACAGGGGGCGGAACTGTTTTTT	CASSRGQGAELFF
TRBV6-6	-	TRBJ2-1	-	TGTGCCAGCAGTTACTCGACTTCCTACAATGAGCAGTTCTTC	CASSYSTSYNEQFF
TRBV7-2	TRBD2	TRBJ2-1	once	TGTGCCAGCAGCTTAATGAGGACTAGATACAATGAGCAGTTCTTC	CASSLMRTRYNEQFF
TRBV13	TRBD1	TRBJ2-3	-	TGTGCCAGCAGCTCGGACAGGGTGGAAGGAGATACGCAGTATTTT	CASSSDRVEGDTQYF
TRBV12-5	TRBD1	TRBJ2-3	-	TGTGCTAGTGTTCCTAGGACAGGTCTGGGGGCAGATACGCAGTATTTT	CASVPRTGLGADTQYF
TRBV29-1	TRBD1	TRBJ1-6	-	TGCAGCGTTGGCGGGACAGCTGGTTCACCCCTCCACTTT	CSVGGTAGSPLHF
TRBV4-2	-	TRBJ2-7	-	TGTGCCAGCAGCCAGGCCTGGTCTGCGGGGGCCACCTACGAGCAGTACTTC	CASSQAWSAGATYEQYF
TRBV10-3	TRBD1	TRBJ2-7	-	TGTGCCATCAGTGCATCATCGGGACAGGGTTCCTACGAGCAGTACTTC	CAISASSGQGSYEQYF
TRBV19	-	TRBJ2-1	-	TGTGCCAGTAGTATCGGACACAACAATGAGCAGTTCTTC	CASSIGHNNEQFF
TRBV3-1/TRBV3-2	-	TRBJ1-6	-	TGTGCCAGCAGCCAAGTTCCAAGCTTTAATTCACCCCTCCACTTT	CASSQVPSFNSPLHF
TRBV29-1	-	TRBJ1-4	-	TGCAGCGCGGGACTGACTAATGAAAAACTGTTTTTT	CSAGLTNEKLFF
TRBV5-6	-	TRBJ2-3	-	TGTGCCAGCAGCTTGGCGGGAAGCTACACAGATACGCAGTATTTT	CASSLAGSYTDTQYF
TRBV9	TRBD2	TRBJ2-2	-	TGTGCCAGCAGCGTCAGGGACTACGCGAACACCGGGGAGCTGTTTTTT	CASSVRDYANTGELFF
TRBV2	-	TRBJ1-4	-	TGTGCCAGCAGTGAAAAGGGGGAAACTAATGAAAAACTGTTTTTT	CASSEKGETNEKLFF
TRBV2	TRBD2	TRBJ2-1	-	TGTGCCAGCAAGGACGGGGGGGCTTCAAATGAGCAGTTCTTC	CASKDGGASNEQFF
TRBV27	TRBD2	TRBJ2-5	-	TGTGCCAGCAGTCCCGGACTAGCGGGGGGTCTTGGGACCCAGTACTTC	CASSPGLAGGLGTQYF
TRBV2	-	TRBJ1-5	few	TGTGCCAGCAGCCCCGTCAGGGGTGAAAATCAGCCCCAGCATTTT	CASSPVRGENQPQHF
TRBV18	-	TRBJ1-2	-	TGTGCCAGCTCACCAAATCGCGGGGATGGCTACACCTTC	CASSPNRGDGYTF
TRBV5-1	TRBD2	TRBJ2-5	-	TGCGCCAGCAGCGGCGGGACTAGCGGGGAGACCCAGTACTTC	CASSGGTSGETQYF
TRBV19	-	TRBJ1-1	-	TGTGCCAGTAGTCCCCAGACAGGAACGAACACTGAAGCTTTCTTT	CASSPQTGTNTEAFF
TRBV29-1	-	TRBJ2-7	-	TGCAGCGTTGTAGGCGGAACGGCCTACGAGCAGTACTTC	CSVVGGTAYEQYF
TRBV11-2	TRBD2	TRBJ2-3	once	TGTGCCAGCAGCTCGAACGGGGGGGGCACAGATACGCAGTATTTT	CASSSNGGGTDTQYF
TRBV5-1	-	TRBJ2-5	-	TGCGCCAGCAGCCCGGGACACCAGCGCGAGACCCAGTACTTC	CASSPGHQRETQYF
TRBV5-5	-	TRBJ2-3	-	TGTGCCAGCATCCTACCAGGGGCTAGCACAGATACGCAGTATTTT	CASILPGASTDTQYF
TRBV4-2	-	TRBJ1-2	-	TGTGCCAGCAGCCAACTTGGGAGGGGAGGTACCTATGGCTACACCTTC	CASSQLGRGGTYGYTF
TRBV19	TRBD1	TRBJ1-1	-	TGTGCCAGTAGTACCACACAGGGGAGGAACACTGAAGCTTTCTTT	CASSTTQGRNTEAFF
TRBV20-1	TRBD1	TRBJ2-5	-	TGCAGTGCTAGTCTACCCAGGGGGCGAGGTGAGACCCAGTACTTC	CSASLPRGRGETQYF
TRBV19	TRBD1	TRBJ1-5	-	TGTGCCAGTAGCGGGACAGGGAATCAGCCCCAGCATTTT	CASSGTGNQPQHF
TRBV27	-	TRBJ2-1	-	TGTGCCAGCAGTGATGGACTGCCGAGTTACAATGAGCAGTTCTTC	CASSDGLPSYNEQFF
TRBV11-2	-	TRBJ2-7	once	TGTGCCAGCAGCTTAGACCGGGACTACGAGCAGTACTTC	CASSLDRDYEQYF
TRBV5-4	-	TRBJ1-1	-	TGTGCCAGCAGTTCCTCAGGGTACACTGAAGCTTTCTTT	CASSSSGYTEAFF
TRBV4-2	TRBD2	TRBJ2-7	-	TGTGCCAGCAGCCCGCAGGGACTAGCGGGGGGCGCCTACGAGCAGTACTTC	CASSPQGLAGGAYEQYF